A selection of T cell receptor beta chains follows, all from one sample in a study of vaccination and CD4 T cells after COVID-19. TCRdb processed the PCR reads anew with MiXCR; each CDR3 protein has one entry. The sample carries about 11,000 distinct CDR3 sequences, around 40% recorded once. These receptors' antigens are unknown. The input for sequencing was CD4+ T cells from blood, cultured in vitro, taken after SARS-CoV-2 vaccination. The receptors were gathered from a human donor who had recovered from COVID-19. Both conserved end residues are part of each CDR3. The D gene is left open where the match is weak. The size field is filled for only some rows; it gives once, few, many or a size class.

once	TRBV19	TRBJ2-3	TRBD2	CASRGTSGRGDTQYF	TGTGCCAGTAGAGGGACTAGCGGGAGGGGGGATACGCAGTATTTT
medium-sized	TRBV7-3	TRBJ1-2	.	CASSSRPLAMEGYTF	TGTGCCAGCAGCTCTCGACCGCTGGCCATGGAAGGCTACACCTTC
few	TRBV20-1	TRBJ2-4	.	CSATHGFVAKNIQYF	TGCAGTGCCACCCATGGGTTTGTAGCCAAAAACATTCAGTACTTC
once	TRBV5-4	TRBJ2-7	TRBD1	CASSLKGQATYEQYF	TGTGCCAGCAGCTTAAAAGGACAGGCAACCTACGAGCAGTACTTC
few	TRBV10-3	TRBJ2-1	.	CAISELGGSYNEQFF	TGTGCCATCAGTGAATTGGGTGGATCCTACAATGAGCAGTTCTTC
.	TRBV6-2/TRBV6-3	TRBJ2-7	.	CASSSLGSSSYEQYF	TGTGCCAGCAGTTCTTTGGGGTCATCTTCCTACGAGCAGTACTTC
.	TRBV7-2	TRBJ2-1	.	CASTAGLEQFF	TGTGCCAGCACGGCGGGATTAGAGCAGTTCTTC
.	TRBV5-4	TRBJ2-5	TRBD2	CASSFGGRNQETQYF	TGTGCCAGCAGCTTCGGGGGGAGAAACCAAGAGACCCAGTACTTC
few	TRBV24-1	TRBJ2-1	TRBD2	CATSGREAYNEQFF	TGTGCCACCAGCGGGCGGGAGGCCTACAATGAGCAGTTCTTC
.	TRBV5-1	TRBJ2-7	TRBD1	CASSSGQGDYEQYF	TGCGCCAGCAGCTCGGGACAGGGGGACTACGAGCAGTACTTC
once	TRBV10-1	TRBJ1-2	.	CASLDNNYGYTF	TGCGCCAGCCTAGACAATAACTATGGCTACACCTTC
.	TRBV2	TRBJ2-7	TRBD2	CASRGLAGVREQYF	TGTGCCAGCAGGGGACTAGCGGGAGTAAGGGAGCAGTACTTC
.	TRBV7-3	TRBJ2-7	.	CASSLNSGPPYEQYF	TGTGCCAGCAGCTTAAATTCCGGACCCCCATACGAGCAGTACTTC
.	TRBV24-1	TRBJ2-3	.	CATGQTSTDTQYF	TGTGCCACCGGACAAACTAGCACAGATACGCAGTATTTT
.	TRBV20-1	TRBJ2-2	.	CSVSRGGELFF	TGCAGTGTTTCCCGCGGGGGGGAGCTGTTTTTT
.	TRBV12-3/TRBV12-4	TRBJ2-5	.	CASSTRPGGYQETQYF	TGTGCCAGCAGTACCCGACCGGGCGGCTACCAAGAGACCCAGTACTTC
.	TRBV4-3	TRBJ2-3	TRBD1	CASSLRPGQGASDTQYF	TGCGCCAGCAGCCTACGCCCGGGACAGGGGGCGAGTGATACGCAGTATTTT
.	TRBV25-1	TRBJ1-2	TRBD1	CASSEAMTGSYGYTF	TGTGCCAGCAGTGAAGCGATGACAGGGAGCTATGGCTACACCTTC
few	TRBV7-9	TRBJ1-2	.	CASSLRDPGDVGLFYGYTF	TGTGCCAGCAGCTTACGAGACCCCGGGGACGTGGGCCTCTTCTATGGCTACACCTTC
.	TRBV6-1	TRBJ1-2	.	CAGTRGYGYTF	TGTGCCGGTACAAGGGGGTATGGCTACACCTTC
once	TRBV21-1	TRBJ1-3	.	CASSKLGSSGNTIYF	TGTGCCAGCAGCAAGTTGGGCTCCTCTGGAAACACCATATATTTT
once	TRBV7-2	TRBJ2-3	TRBD2	CASSLGGTSPDTQYF	TGTGCCAGCAGCTTAGGAGGGACTAGCCCAGATACGCAGTATTTT
.	TRBV20-1	TRBJ2-5	TRBD2	CSATGLAGVETQYF	TGCAGTGCTACCGGACTAGCGGGGGTAGAGACCCAGTACTTC
few	TRBV19	TRBJ2-5	.	CASSGRAETQYF	TGTGCCAGTAGTGGCAGGGCGGAGACCCAGTACTTC